Listed here are 27 T cell receptor beta chains from one sample, sequenced in a study of T cells in Graves' hyperthyroidism and ophthalmopathy. Amplification of TCR beta CDR3 regions was performed using RNA transcripts as template. HTBI primers were used for first-round RT-PCR of the TCR CDR3. MiXCR, run by TCRdb on the multiplex PCR reads, gives a single entry per CDR3 protein. The sample records hundreds of thousands of distinct CDR3 sequences, roughly 14% being singletons. Specimen: blood. The receptor set was obtained from a man aged 18-30 years with Graves' ophthalmopathy.

This clonotype was picked up many times. The rearrangement links TRBV20-1 to TRBJ2-7, with D perhaps matching TRBD1 (5 bases). The germline V gene encodes CDR1 DFQATT and CDR2 SNEGSKA (reference sequence). V gave up 1 base and J gave up 2 bases, with 15 bases separating them. The CDR3 sequence is 15 residues long. The CDR3 spells CSARAQGASPYEQYF. The CDR3 nucleotides are TGCAGTGCTAGAGCTCAAGGGGCCTCCCCCTACGAGCAGTACTTC.

At least ten counts were recorded for this clonotype. The chain has TRBV5-1 and TRBJ1-6; TRBD1 agrees at 8 bases. V lost 2 bases, J lost 0 bases, and 1 base stayed unmatched. This CDR3 comprises 16 residues. CDR1 is SGHRS, CDR2 YFSETQ, per germline. The DNA of the CDR3 is TGCGCCAGCAGCTTTGGGACAGGCTCCTATAATTCACCCCTCCACTTT. Residues: CASSFGTGSYNSPLHF.

The sample holds many counts of this clonotype. The chain joins TRBV30 to TRBJ1-2; D not certain. Looked up from germline, CDR1 is GTSNPN and CDR2 is SVGIG (reference sequence). Trimming stripped 0 bases from V and 0 bases from J, with 11 bases between. The length of the CDR3 is 15 residues. The CDR3 DNA reads as TGTGCCTGGAGTGTCCCGGACGTAACTAACTATGGCTACACCTTC. Translated: CAWSVPDVTNYGYTF. The complete variable domain, with remaining parts taken from reference TRBV30 and TRBJ1-2, reads SQTIHQWPATLVQPVGSPLSLECTVEGTSNPNLYWYRQAAGRGLQLLFYSVGIGQISSEVPQNLSASRPQDRQFILSSKKLLLSDSGFYLCAWSVPDVTNYGYTFGSGTRLTVV.

This clonotype was seen at least ten times. CDR3 nucleotides: TGTGCCAGCAGCTTCAACCAGGGAGGTGGCTACACCTTC. Translation: CASSFNQGGGYTF. J is TRBJ1-2 and V is TRBV7-6; D is possibly TRBD1 (5 bases). CDR3 size: 13 residues. The V end lost 3 bases, the J end lost 7 bases, and 12 bases lay between the germline ends. Germline lookup yields CDR1 SGHVS and CDR2 FNYEAQ.

There are many counts of this clonotype. The chain has TRBV12-3 or TRBV12-4 and TRBJ1-5; D not resolved. The CDR3 loop spans 14 amino acids. Trimming pared 5 bases from V and 0 bases from J, leaving 8 bases between. The CDR3, as DNA: TGTGCCAGCAGTCGAAGCAATAGCAATCAGCCCCAGCATTTT. Translating gives CASSRSNSNQPQHF.

Regarding this clonotype: This may stem from a read error, because a much larger clone lies one nucleotide away. In this CDR3 the conserved last residue, phenylalanine or tryptophan, is missing, so a read error is likely. The chain has TRBV24-1 and TRBJ1-2; D gene unclear. Trimming pared 4 bases from V and 10 bases from J, leaving 21 bases between. The length of the CDR3 is 15 residues. Germline CDR1 is KGHDR and CDR2 is SFDVKD. CDR3 region: CATSDRSTPSGDYTL. As DNA, the CDR3 is TGTGCCACCAGTGACCGTTCGACCCCTTCCGGGGACTACACCCTC.

The chain has TRBV19 and TRBJ1-2; 8 bases fit TRBD1. The V segment lost 3 bases and the J segment 10 bases; nucleotides outside the gene matches: 13. Germline lookup yields CDR1 LNHDA and CDR2 SQIVND (reference sequence). The length of the CDR3 is 15 residues. The CDR3 DNA reads as TGTGCCAGTAGTATTCGACCCGGACAGGGCAGCTACTACACCTTC. Translated: CASSIRPGQGSYYTF.

The CDR3 coding sequence is TGTGCCACCAGTGATTTGCAGCGGGCAGGGTTGGATGAAAAACTGTTTTTT. As protein: CATSDLQRAGLDEKLFF. The chain couples TRBV24-1 to TRBJ1-4; possible D gene TRBD1, 5 bases. Deletions cut 0 bases from V and 6 bases from J, with 16 bases between. Germline lookup yields CDR1 KGHDR and CDR2 SFDVKD. The CDR3 totals 17 residues.

There are a few counts of this clonotype. DNA for the CDR3: TGTGCCAGCATGGGACAGGTCAACACTGAAGCTTTCTTT. The encoded protein is CASMGQVNTEAFF. V usage is TRBV7-9 and J usage is TRBJ1-1, with TRBD1 matching over 8 bases. V lost 7 bases to trimming and J lost 2 bases; unmatched junction nucleotides: 3. The CDR3 extends over 13 amino acids. Germline V gives CDR1 SEHNR, CDR2 FQNEAQ (reference sequence).

This clonotype has ten or more counts. The chain recombines TRBV29-1 with TRBJ2-7; TRBD1 aligns across 9 bases. V was pared by 7 bases and J by 1 base, with 8 bases of the junction left unmatched. CDR3 size: 14 residues. Germline-derived CDR1 and CDR2 are SQVTM and ANQGSEA. The CDR3 protein is CSEEDRGSSYEQYF. The CDR3 region has the DNA TGCAGCGAAGAGGACAGGGGATCATCCTACGAGCAGTACTTC.

This clonotype was seen a single time. The chain uses TRBV6-5 and TRBJ2-7, with D possibly being TRBD1 (6 bases). Germline values: CDR1 MNHEY, CDR2 SVGAGI. This CDR3 has 15 residues. Trimming left V 2 bases short and J 3 bases short, with 14 bases between. The CDR3: CASSYGGVPLYEQYF. DNA for the CDR3: TGTGCCAGCAGTTACGGGGGCGTCCCCCTCTACGAGCAGTACTTC.

This chain uses TRBV19 with TRBJ2-7, with TRBD2 as a possible D gene (6 bases). Germline V lookup: CDR1 LNHDA, CDR2 SQIVND (reference sequence). The CDR3 consists of 14 residues. Trimming stripped 3 bases from V and 6 bases from J, with 15 bases between. CDR3 protein: CASSIWQGGFEQYF. DNA for the CDR3: TGTGCCAGTAGTATTTGGCAGGGAGGTTTCGAGCAGTACTTC.

This clonotype was counted at least ten times. The J gene is TRBJ1-5, the V gene TRBV4-1; perhaps TRBD1 as D (5 bases). Germline CDR1 is MGHRA and CDR2 is YSYEKL. Trimming stripped 2 bases from V and 0 bases from J, with 14 bases between. CDR3 length: 17 amino acids. The CDR3 loop is CASSQQVFQGSNQPQHF. The CDR3 DNA is TGCGCCAGCAGCCAACAAGTATTCCAGGGTAGCAATCAGCCCCAGCATTTT.

A few counts support this clonotype. The chain employs TRBV9 and TRBJ2-2; 7 positions match TRBD2. Germline CDR1 is SGDLS and CDR2 is YYNGEE. V lost 0 bases and J lost 0; bases outside the gene matches: 2. CDR3 size: 16 residues. The CDR3 nucleotides are TGTGCCAGCAGCGTAGGGGGGGGAGCGAACACCGGGGAGCTGTTTTTT. Translated, it gives CASSVGGGANTGELFF.

The chain uses TRBV7-9 and TRBJ1-1, with D uncertain. Trimming removed 5 bases at V and 3 bases at J, with 13 bases between. This CDR3 is built from 14 residues. Germline CDR1 reads SEHNR; CDR2 reads FQNEAQ (reference sequence). CDR3 protein: CASSPKTTYTEAFF. The DNA for the CDR3 is TGTGCCAGCAGCCCGAAGACGACTTACACTGAAGCTTTCTTT.

This clonotype was picked up many times. The rearrangement joins TRBV29-1 to TRBJ2-5; D is possibly TRBD1 (6 bases). The CDR3 covers 11 residues. Germline V gives CDR1 SQVTM, CDR2 ANQGSEA. The V end lost 4 bases, the J end lost 5 bases, and 8 bases lay between the germline ends. Here the CDR3 DNA reads TGCAGCGTTGGGGGGCAGGAGACCCAGTACTTC. Amino acids: CSVGGQETQYF. Looking up the rest from reference TRBV29-1 and TRBJ2-5 gives the full variable domain: SAVISQKPSRDICQRGTSLTIQCQVDSQVTMMFWYRQQPGQSLTLIATANQGSEATYESGFVIDKFPISRPNLTFSTLTVSNMSPEDSSIYLCSVGGQETQYFGPGTRLLVL.

This clonotype was detected ten times or more. The V call is TRBV27, the J call TRBJ2-7, with 7 bases lining up with TRBD2. This CDR3 comprises 17 residues. J gave up 0 bases and V 2 bases, and 10 bases lay outside the gene matches. The germline gives CDR1 MNHEY, CDR2 SMNVEV (reference sequence). The CDR3 nucleotides are TGTGCCAGCAGTTTACGAGGATTGCGGGGGAGCTCCTACGAGCAGTACTTC. This sequence encodes CASSLRGLRGSSYEQYF.

This clonotype was counted once. Lacking the conserved final phenylalanine or tryptophan, this CDR3 likely reflects a read error. The chain carries TRBV6-1 and TRBJ1-5; TRBD1 aligns across 10 bases. This CDR3 is 15 amino acids long. Germline V CDR1 and CDR2: MNHNS, SASEGT. V lost 8 bases and J lost 5; bases outside the gene matches: 9. CDR3 nucleotide sequence: TGTGCCAGCGGCCCCCGGGACAGGGGTTATCAGCCCCAGCATCTT. Protein product: CASGPRDRGYQPQHL.

This clonotype was counted ten times or more. V and J are TRBV5-1 and TRBJ2-7, with D uncertain. V shed 0 bases and J shed 2 bases, with 9 bases lying between them. The CDR3 length is 14 residues. Germline V gene sequence: CDR1 SGHRS, CDR2 YFSETQ. The CDR3 region is CASSLVGTTYEQYF. CDR3 DNA: TGCGCCAGCAGCTTGGTAGGCACAACCTACGAGCAGTACTTC.

This sequence joins TRBV5-5 and TRBJ1-5; possible D gene TRBD1, 5 bases. The CDR3 sequence is 18 residues long. The V and J ends lost 0 bases and 11 bases respectively, with 27 bases between them. The germline gives CDR1 SGHKS, CDR2 YYEKEE (reference sequence). CDR3 nucleotides: TGTGCCAGCAGCTTGGAGGCAGGGCTTCAGGTGGGGAGTCAAGCCCAGCATTTT. Amino acids: CASSLEAGLQVGSQAQHF.

In this sample, this clonotype turned up many times. This rearrangement joins TRBV3-1 to TRBJ1-1; D is ambiguous. Germline assignment: CDR1 LGHDT and CDR2 YNNKEL (reference sequence). Trimming took 2 bases from V and 10 from J, leaving 14 bases between them. There are 13 residues in the CDR3. CDR3 in amino acids: CASSQNFPRGAFF. Here the CDR3 DNA reads TGTGCCAGCAGCCAAAATTTTCCGCGGGGAGCTTTCTTT.

Ten or more counts support this clonotype. This chain connects TRBV3-1 to TRBJ1-2; TRBD1 is a possible D gene (5 bases). This CDR3 has 13 residues. The V and J ends lost 4 bases and 7 bases respectively, with 13 bases between them. Germline V gives CDR1 LGHDT, CDR2 YNNKEL (reference sequence). CDR3 sequence: CASSPDRYGGYTF. DNA of the CDR3: TGTGCCAGCAGCCCTGACAGATACGGTGGCTACACCTTC.

This clonotype was seen many times. V gene TRBV7-3 combines with J gene TRBJ2-7; 14 bases are shared with TRBD2. The CDR3 extends over 15 amino acids. The germline V gene encodes CDR1 SGHTA and CDR2 FQGTGA. J was trimmed by 7 bases and V by 5 bases; bases with no gene match: 7. CDR3 DNA sequence: TGTGCCAGCAGCCGAGGACTAGCGGGAGGAGGAGAGCAGTACTTC. Translating gives CASSRGLAGGGEQYF.

This clonotype was seen many times. The V and J genes are TRBV6-6 and TRBJ2-1; TRBD1 matches 10 bases. Unmatched junction bases numbered 2, after V lost 0 bases and J lost 6 bases. In germline, CDR1 is MNHNY, CDR2 SVGAGI (reference sequence). The CDR3 loop spans 15 amino acids. The CDR3 nucleotides are TGTGCCAGCAGTTACTCTAGGACAGGGGGCAATGAGCAGTTCTTC. It specifies CASSYSRTGGNEQFF.

There are many counts of this clonotype. This rearrangement joins TRBV7-8 to TRBJ2-7; D unclear. Deletions cut 7 bases from V and 5 bases from J, with 27 bases between. The CDR3 is made up of 17 amino acids. Germline assignment: CDR1 SGHVS and CDR2 FQNEAQ. CDR3 DNA: TGTGCCAGCACCCTATACCAAGCGCTCCCACCAAGGGACGAGCAGTACTTC. Its protein product is CASTLYQALPPRDEQYF.

This clonotype was recorded at least ten times. The gene calls are TRBV20-1 and TRBJ1-2; a weak D match, TRBD1 (6 bases). The CDR3 totals 14 residues. V lost 6 bases to trimming and J lost 6 bases, with 20 bases between them. Per the germline V gene, CDR1 is DFQATT and CDR2 is SNEGSKA (reference sequence). The CDR3 sequence: CSADRTGRLDGYTF. As DNA, the CDR3 is TGCAGTGCGGACAGAACAGGGAGGCTGGATGGCTACACCTTC.

This clonotype occurred many times. The rearrangement joins TRBV6-1 to TRBJ2-6; D might be TRBD1 or TRBD2, each matching 5 bases. Germline V CDR1 and CDR2: MNHNS, SASEGT. The CDR3 runs 16 residues. Trimming stripped 10 bases from V and 0 bases from J, with 16 bases between. In DNA form, the CDR3 reads TGTGCCACCTTGGGACGGCTGCACTCTGGGGCCAACGTCCTGACTTTC. As protein: CATLGRLHSGANVLTF.